Listed here are 29 T cell receptor beta chains from one sample, sequenced in a study of shared clonotypes between healthy human individuals. Sequencing used immunoSEQ multiplex PCR; TCRdb keeps in-frame clones, though not all of them. The sample holds some 2.1 million clones, around 95% seen once. The sequencing sample was made of naive CD4+ T cells sorted from blood. Subset given: CD45RA+ positively selected. These receptors all come from a man between 18 and 35 years old in good health.

The chain carries TRBV5-6 and TRBJ2-7; 8 bases are a match to TRBD2. Germline-derived CDR1 and CDR2 are SGHDT and YYEEEE. This CDR3 spans 15 amino acids. Trimming cost V 1 base and J 2 bases; bases outside gene matches: 5. In DNA, the CDR3 is TGTGCCAGCAGCTTGTTTAGGACTAGCCCCTACGAGCAGTACTTC. This sequence encodes CASSLFRTSPYEQYF.

V gene TRBV30 combines with J gene TRBJ1-2, with D possibly matching TRBD1 (6 bases). Germline V lookup: CDR1 GTSNPN, CDR2 SVGIG (reference sequence). This CDR3 has 13 amino acids. Trimming took off 4 bases at V and 4 bases at J, with 13 bases between the two ends. The CDR3 is CAWKTGYGYGYTF. CDR3 in DNA: TGTGCCTGGAAAACAGGGTATGGCTATGGCTACACCTTC.

The chain employs TRBV9 and TRBJ1-3; D is unclear. This CDR3 contains 15 residues. Germline V lookup: CDR1 SGDLS, CDR2 YYNGEE. The V end was cut by 2 bases, the J end by 3 bases, with 12 bases between. CDR3 coding DNA: TGTGCCAGCAGCGTCGCTGCGGGTATTGGAAACACCATATATTTT. Residues: CASSVAAGIGNTIYF.

The V call is TRBV7-3, the J call TRBJ2-7; maybe TRBD1 (6 bases). CDR3 length: 15 amino acids. In germline, CDR1 is SGHTA, CDR2 FQGTGA. V was trimmed by 5 bases and J by 1 base, leaving 15 bases between them. CDR3 sequence reads: CASSETRDTSYEQYF. CDR3 nucleotide sequence: TGTGCCAGCAGCGAAACCCGGGACACTTCCTACGAGCAGTACTTC. The full variable domain, completed using reference TRBV7-3 and TRBJ2-7, is GAGVSQTPSNKVTEKGKYVELRCDPISGHTALYWYRQSLGQGPEFLIYFQGTGAADDSGLPNDRFFAVRPEGSVSTLKIQRTERGDSAVYLCASSETRDTSYEQYFGPGTRLTVT.

V is TRBV5-4 and J is TRBJ1-2, with 9 bases identical to TRBD1. Trimming took 4 bases from V and 4 from J; bases not matched to a gene: 5. CDR3 length: 14 residues. Per germline, CDR1 SGHNT and CDR2 YYREEE (reference sequence). The CDR3 nucleotides are TGTGCCAGCAGCGGAGACAGGGGGGCCTATGGCTACACCTTC. Translating it yields CASSGDRGAYGYTF.

About this clone: Other nucleotide sequences in the sample specify the same CDR3. The J gene is TRBJ1-2, the V gene TRBV6-5, with a weak D call TRBD1 (5 bases). CDR1 and CDR2 (germline): MNHEY, SVGAGI. There are 12 residues in the CDR3. V lost 5 bases and J lost 4, with 8 bases in between. The CDR3 DNA reads as TGTGCCAGCAGTCGAGACAGCTATGGCTACACCTTC. Its translation is CASSRDSYGYTF.

The gene calls are TRBV6-1 and TRBJ1-1; tentatively, D is TRBD1 (5 bases). CDR3 length: 11 amino acids. Germline CDR1 reads MNHNS; CDR2 reads SASEGT. V lost 2 bases to trimming and J lost 8 bases, with 6 bases between them. The CDR3 coding sequence is TGTGCCAGCAGTGAACGGACAGAAGCTTTCTTT. Translated, it gives CASSERTEAFF.

The chain links TRBV30 to TRBJ1-4, with a possible D match to TRBD1 (6 bases). V gave up 4 bases and J gave up 5 bases, with 14 bases separating them. This CDR3 comprises 14 residues. From germline, CDR1 is GTSNPN and CDR2 SVGIG (reference sequence). The CDR3 DNA reads as TGTGCCTGGAAAGGGGGGAAAAGGAATGAAAAACTGTTTTTT. It specifies CAWKGGKRNEKLFF.

This clone has just one count. This chain uses TRBV19 with TRBJ1-3; TRBD1 matches at 7 bases. The CDR3 extends over 16 amino acids. Per the germline V gene, CDR1 is LNHDA and CDR2 is SQIVND (reference sequence). V was clipped by 6 bases and J by 0 bases; unmatched bases: 8. The CDR3 DNA is TGTGCCAGTAGGGAAGGGGGCCGGAGCTCTGGAAACACCATATATTTT. Its translation is CASREGGRSSGNTIYF.

V and J are TRBV7-2 and TRBJ2-7, with 8 bases aligning to TRBD2. The germline V gene has CDR1 SGHTA and CDR2 FQGNSA. The V gene end was trimmed by 5 bases and the J gene end by 0 bases; junction bases not matched to a gene: 15. There are 18 residues in the CDR3. CDR3 region: CASSTGTSGRHSSYEQYF. CDR3 DNA sequence: TGTGCCAGCAGCACGGGCACTAGCGGTCGTCATAGCTCCTACGAGCAGTACTTC.

This chain connects TRBV27 to TRBJ1-6; TRBD1 matches 7 bases. Germline CDR1 and CDR2: MNHEY and SMNVEV (reference sequence). V lost 2 bases, J lost 8 bases, and 6 bases stayed unmatched. The CDR3 has 15 amino acids. CDR3 in DNA: TGTGCCAGCAGTTTAAGTCGACAGGGTCATTCACCCCTCCACTTT. It codes for CASSLSRQGHSPLHF.

The chain employs TRBV9 and TRBJ2-3; possible D gene TRBD2, 6 bases. Germline V gene lookup returns CDR1 SGDLS and CDR2 YYNGEE. Trimming pared 3 bases from V and 4 bases from J, leaving 15 bases between. The CDR3 extends over 15 amino acids. The CDR3 is CASSARLGSSDTQYF. CDR3 coding DNA: TGTGCCAGCAGCGCCAGACTAGGATCGTCAGATACGCAGTATTTT.

In its sample, this clone was seen once. The chain uses TRBV19 and TRBJ1-2; D is possibly TRBD1 (5 bases). Trimming shortened V by 4 bases and J by 8 bases, and 17 bases separated the two germline ends. This CDR3 is 14 amino acids long. The germline V gene encodes CDR1 LNHDA and CDR2 SQIVND (reference sequence). CDR3 sequence reads: CASSTLGGVRGYTF. CDR3 nucleotides: TGTGCCAGTAGTACCTTGGGGGGAGTGCGCGGCTACACCTTC.

The CDR3 reads CASSLESRGSNQPQHF. CDR3 DNA: TGTGCCAGCAGCTTAGAGTCCAGGGGAAGCAATCAGCCCCAGCATTTT. The rearrangement uses TRBV7-2 and TRBJ1-5, with a weak D call TRBD1 (6 bases). V shed 1 base and J shed 1 base, with 11 bases lying between them. CDR3 size: 16 residues. In germline, CDR1 is SGHTA, CDR2 FQGNSA.

The V gene is TRBV25-1, the J gene TRBJ1-2; 9 bases agree with TRBD1. V shed 3 bases, J shed 5 bases, and the junction held 4 bases outside the gene matches. This CDR3 region has 14 residues. Germline assignment: CDR1 MGHDK and CDR2 SYGVNS. CDR3 residues: CASSETGGRYGYTF. CDR3 sequence (DNA): TGTGCCAGCAGTGAGACAGGGGGAAGGTATGGCTACACCTTC.

The chain employs TRBV29-1 and TRBJ1-2; TRBD1 is a possible D gene (5 bases). The length of the CDR3 is 14 residues. Germline CDR1 SQVTM, CDR2 ANQGSEA. Trimming removed 0 bases at V and 9 bases at J, with 17 bases between. CDR3 residues: CSVEDPSWDPCYTF. DNA of the CDR3: TGCAGCGTTGAAGATCCATCTTGGGACCCTTGCTACACCTTC.

The genes are TRBV10-3 and TRBJ2-2, with 7 nucleotides matching TRBD1. The germline V gene encodes CDR1 ENHRY and CDR2 SYGVKD. V lost 5 bases and J lost 1; bases outside the gene matches: 1. The CDR3 is made up of 14 amino acids. The CDR3, as DNA: TGTGCCATCAGTTGGACAGGGAACACCGGGGAGCTGTTTTTT. It codes for CAISWTGNTGELFF.

About this clone itself: Other DNA sequences from this sample encode an identical CDR3 as well. J is TRBJ2-7 and V is TRBV29-1; 7 positions agree with TRBD1. Trimming cost V 5 bases and J 2 bases; bases outside gene matches: 3. Germline V CDR1 and CDR2: SQVTM, ANQGSEA. This CDR3 is built from 12 residues. CDR3: CSVRQGAYEQYF. Written as DNA, the CDR3 is TGCAGCGTTCGGCAGGGGGCCTACGAGCAGTACTTC.

The chain links TRBV6-5 to TRBJ2-5, with 8 bases that match TRBD1. Germline V gives CDR1 MNHEY, CDR2 SVGAGI. Germline trimming cut 6 bases from V and 4 bases from J; bases unmatched to any gene: 7. CDR3 length: 14 amino acids. CDR3 coding DNA: TGTGCCAGCAGCAACAACGACAGGGGAGAGACCCAGTACTTC. It encodes CASSNNDRGETQYF.

V gene TRBV30 combines with J gene TRBJ1-6, with 10 bases fitting TRBD1. The CDR3 consists of 18 residues. V trimming: 3 bases; J trimming: 7 bases; junction bases outside the gene matches: 15. CDR1 is GTSNPN and CDR2 is SVGIG in the germline V gene (reference sequence). The CDR3 reads CAWRGRDRGSLGNSPLHF. CDR3 nucleotides: TGTGCCTGGAGGGGTAGGGACAGGGGATCCCTTGGGAATTCACCCCTCCACTTT.

Details on this clone: Other DNA sequences in the same sample also yield this CDR3. The V gene is TRBV19, the J gene TRBJ1-1; no firm D call. The CDR3 spans 14 residues. The germline V and J ends were trimmed by 2 bases and 0 bases, with 7 bases remaining between them. Germline assignment: CDR1 LNHDA and CDR2 SQIVND (reference sequence). The CDR3 protein is CASSINTVNTEAFF. In nucleotides, the CDR3 is TGTGCCAGTAGTATAAATACAGTGAACACTGAAGCTTTCTTT.

The chain recombines TRBV18 with TRBJ2-7; 9 positions match TRBD1. The CDR3 length is 17 residues. Losses at the gene ends were 5 bases for V and 2 bases for J; bases not matched to a gene: 13. Germline CDR1 reads KGHSH; CDR2 reads LQKENI. CDR3: CASSIPKPGQGTYEQYF. The CDR3 DNA sequence: TGTGCCAGCTCAATCCCTAAACCGGGACAGGGAACCTACGAGCAGTACTTC.

The chain has TRBV6-5 and TRBJ2-7; D remains ambiguous. V lost 2 bases to trimming and J lost 5 bases, with 4 bases between them. The CDR3 runs 11 residues. Germline V CDR1 and CDR2: MNHEY, SVGAGI. The CDR3 is CASSYANEQYF. The CDR3 DNA sequence: TGTGCCAGCAGTTACGCGAACGAGCAGTACTTC.

This rearrangement joins TRBV5-4 to TRBJ2-3; D possibly matches TRBD1 or TRBD2 (5 bases each). The CDR3 consists of 18 residues. Germline V gene sequence: CDR1 SGHNT, CDR2 YYREEE (reference sequence). Trimming took off 2 bases at V and 2 bases at J, with 21 bases between the two ends. CDR3 amino acids: CASSFGPEGQGFTDTQYF. The CDR3 nucleotides are TGTGCCAGCAGCTTTGGTCCCGAGGGCCAGGGATTCACAGATACGCAGTATTTT.

A word on this clone: The sample holds other DNA sequences that translate to the same CDR3. The gene calls are TRBV10-2 and TRBJ2-6; perhaps TRBD1 as D (5 bases). Germline lookup yields CDR1 WSHSY and CDR2 SAAADI. V was shortened by 2 bases and J by 0 bases, with 5 bases between the two germline ends. The CDR3 is 15 residues long. CDR3 residues: CASSEQGSGANVLTF. Here the CDR3 DNA reads TGCGCCAGCAGTGAGCAGGGCTCTGGGGCCAACGTCCTGACTTTC.

V gene TRBV29-1 combines with J gene TRBJ2-2; 8 bases are a match to TRBD2. J was trimmed by 4 bases and V by 3 bases; bases with no gene match: 7. This CDR3 spans 15 amino acids. Germline values: CDR1 SQVTM, CDR2 ANQGSEA. CDR3 sequence: CSVDGSGTGTGELFF. DNA of the CDR3: TGCAGCGTTGATGGTAGCGGGACGGGCACCGGGGAGCTGTTTTTT.

V gene TRBV28 combines with J gene TRBJ2-3, with D hard to call. The V end was cut by 2 bases, the J end by 0 bases, with 12 bases between. The CDR3 covers 16 residues. The germline V gene has CDR1 MDHEN and CDR2 SYDVKM. CDR3 DNA: TGTGCCAGCAGTTTAGAGCAGCTCACTAGCACAGATACGCAGTATTTT. This translates into CASSLEQLTSTDTQYF.

This clone was recorded once. The rearrangement uses TRBV19 and TRBJ2-7, with D perhaps matching TRBD1 or TRBD2 (5 bases each). Germline V gene sequence: CDR1 LNHDA, CDR2 SQIVND (reference sequence). This CDR3 is 15 amino acids long. Deletions cut 2 bases from V and 3 bases from J, with 14 bases between. The CDR3 coding sequence is TGTGCCAGTAGTATAATTTCGGGACGGAACTACGAGCAGTACTTC. The encoded protein is CASSIISGRNYEQYF.

The chain links TRBV5-6 to TRBJ1-1; D gene uncertain. Between the trimmed V and J ends, which lost 6 bases and 5 bases, there was a span of 14 bases. The length of the CDR3 is 13 residues. CDR1 SGHDT and CDR2 YYEEEE come from the germline V gene. The CDR3 sequence: CASTWRPGTEAFF. CDR3 nucleotides: TGTGCCAGCACCTGGAGACCGGGTACTGAAGCTTTCTTT.